A selection of T cell receptor beta chains follows, all from one sample in a study of shared clonotypes between healthy human individuals. TCRdb's table, derived via immunoSEQ multiplex PCR, lists solely in-frame clones and lacks some. The sample has about 480,000 clones, more than 65% seen once. Sequenced sample: PBMCs. The receptors derive from a woman between 40 and 55 years old in good health. Some clones in this sample may be carry-over from other donors' samples. Each CDR3 is given with its conserved first and last residue. A D gene is named only where the DNA matches it firmly. Only part of the rows carry a size: once, few, many, or a class if the clone is expanded.

v_gene: TRBV28
d_gene: -
abundance: few
j_gene: TRBJ1-4
CDR3aa: CASSFGGENEKLFF
CDR3nt: TGTGCCAGCAGTTTTGGGGGAGAGAATGAAAAACTGTTTTTT

v_gene: TRBV28
d_gene: -
abundance: -
j_gene: TRBJ2-7
CDR3aa: CASSLGLLSYEQYF
CDR3nt: TGTGCCAGCAGCCTCGGACTCCTCTCCTACGAGCAGTACTTC

v_gene: TRBV5-4
d_gene: TRBD2
abundance: -
j_gene: TRBJ2-1
CDR3aa: CASSPGTSGRMEQFF
CDR3nt: TGTGCCAGCAGTCCCGGGACTAGCGGGAGAATGGAGCAGTTCTTC

v_gene: TRBV5-1
d_gene: -
abundance: -
j_gene: TRBJ2-3
CDR3aa: CASSFWFAGSTDTQYF
CDR3nt: TGCGCCAGCAGCTTCTGGTTCGCTGGTAGCACAGATACGCAGTATTTT

v_gene: TRBV9
d_gene: -
abundance: few
j_gene: TRBJ2-5
CDR3aa: CASSPHTEETQYF
CDR3nt: TGTGCCAGCAGCCCCCACACGGAAGAGACCCAGTACTTC

v_gene: TRBV6-1
d_gene: -
abundance: -
j_gene: TRBJ1-3
CDR3aa: CASNPRAGRNTIYF
CDR3nt: TGTGCCAGCAACCCGAGGGCAGGGAGAAACACCATATATTTT

v_gene: TRBV27
d_gene: -
abundance: -
j_gene: TRBJ1-1
CDR3aa: CASSSRGVLGLGTEAFF
CDR3nt: TGTGCCAGCAGTTCACGTGGGGTTTTAGGGTTAGGGACTGAAGCTTTCTTT

v_gene: TRBV10-3
d_gene: TRBD2
abundance: -
j_gene: TRBJ2-2
CDR3aa: CAISGGTNNNGELFF
CDR3nt: TGTGCCATCAGTGGCGGGACTAATAACAATGGGGAGCTGTTTTTT

v_gene: TRBV19
d_gene: TRBD2
abundance: -
j_gene: TRBJ2-7
CDR3aa: CASWGGGSSYEQYF
CDR3nt: TGTGCCAGTTGGGGTGGCGGGAGCTCCTACGAGCAGTACTTC

v_gene: TRBV10-3
d_gene: TRBD2
abundance: -
j_gene: TRBJ2-1
CDR3aa: CATGTSPDNEQFF
CDR3nt: TGTGCCACCGGGACTAGCCCTGACAATGAGCAGTTCTTC

v_gene: TRBV6-4
d_gene: TRBD2
abundance: -
j_gene: TRBJ2-3
CDR3aa: CASQTSGRERGTDTQYF
CDR3nt: TGTGCCAGCCAAACTAGCGGGAGGGAACGGGGGACAGATACGCAGTATTTT

v_gene: TRBV27
d_gene: TRBD2
abundance: -
j_gene: TRBJ2-5
CDR3aa: CASRSNAGRVETQYF
CDR3nt: TGTGCCAGCAGATCCAACGCCGGGAGGGTAGAGACCCAGTACTTC

v_gene: TRBV10-3
d_gene: TRBD2
abundance: -
j_gene: TRBJ2-1
CDR3aa: CAISEVPAGGPNNEQFF
CDR3nt: TGTGCCATCAGTGAGGTTCCAGCGGGAGGGCCGAACAATGAGCAGTTCTTC

v_gene: TRBV28
d_gene: TRBD1
abundance: -
j_gene: TRBJ2-7
CDR3aa: CASSGTGGKIYEQYF
CDR3nt: TGTGCCAGCAGTGGTACAGGGGGGAAAATCTACGAGCAGTACTTC

v_gene: TRBV5-1
d_gene: TRBD2
abundance: -
j_gene: TRBJ2-3
CDR3aa: CASSLNSGSPDTQYF
CDR3nt: TGCGCCAGCAGCTTGAATAGCGGGAGCCCAGATACGCAGTATTTT

v_gene: TRBV11-2
d_gene: -
abundance: once
j_gene: TRBJ2-7
CDR3aa: CASSFAGQTLSYEQYF
CDR3nt: TGTGCCAGCAGCTTCGCAGGGCAAACCCTCTCCTACGAGCAGTACTTC

v_gene: TRBV15
d_gene: -
abundance: -
j_gene: TRBJ2-7
CDR3aa: CATSRTQGPYEQYF
CDR3nt: TGTGCCACCAGCAGAACTCAGGGTCCCTACGAGCAGTACTTC

v_gene: TRBV9
d_gene: -
abundance: -
j_gene: TRBJ1-1
CDR3aa: CASSVQTNTEAFF
CDR3nt: TGTGCCAGCAGCGTACAGACGAACACTGAAGCTTTCTTT

v_gene: TRBV5-6
d_gene: -
abundance: -
j_gene: TRBJ2-3
CDR3aa: CASSLYDTQYF
CDR3nt: TGTGCCAGCAGCTTGTACGATACGCAGTATTTT

v_gene: TRBV27
d_gene: -
abundance: -
j_gene: TRBJ2-1
CDR3aa: CASSFGGFDEQFF
CDR3nt: TGTGCCAGCAGTTTCGGGGGTTTCGATGAGCAGTTCTTC

v_gene: TRBV19
d_gene: -
abundance: -
j_gene: TRBJ2-5
CDR3aa: CASSITVRGETQYF
CDR3nt: TGTGCCAGTAGTATCACCGTGCGGGGTGAGACCCAGTACTTC

v_gene: TRBV28
d_gene: TRBD1
abundance: -
j_gene: TRBJ2-3
CDR3aa: CASSFRDRVSDTQYF
CDR3nt: TGTGCCAGCAGTTTTAGGGACAGGGTCTCAGATACGCAGTATTTT

v_gene: TRBV14
d_gene: -
abundance: -
j_gene: TRBJ2-2
CDR3aa: CASSLTGKNTGELFF
CDR3nt: TGTGCCAGCAGCCTCACAGGGAAGAACACCGGGGAGCTGTTTTTT

v_gene: TRBV19
d_gene: -
abundance: -
j_gene: TRBJ2-2
CDR3aa: CASSTGPRGGELFF
CDR3nt: TGTGCCAGTAGTACAGGACCCCGGGGAGGGGAGCTGTTTTTT

v_gene: TRBV7-2
d_gene: -
abundance: -
j_gene: TRBJ1-2
CDR3aa: CASSEGPYGYTF
CDR3nt: TGTGCCAGCAGTGAAGGGCCCTATGGCTACACCTTC

v_gene: TRBV7-9
d_gene: -
abundance: -
j_gene: TRBJ2-7
CDR3aa: CASSSSGTGYYEQYF
CDR3nt: TGTGCCAGCAGCTCCTCCGGGACGGGGTACTACGAGCAGTACTTC

v_gene: TRBV5-4
d_gene: TRBD2
abundance: -
j_gene: TRBJ2-5
CDR3aa: CASSLVAGGPETQYF
CDR3nt: TGTGCCAGCAGCTTGGTAGCGGGAGGGCCTGAGACCCAGTACTTC

v_gene: TRBV6-5
d_gene: -
abundance: -
j_gene: TRBJ2-4
CDR3aa: CASSPGGGFQYF
CDR3nt: TGTGCCAGCAGCCCAGGGGGGGGTTTTCAGTACTTC

v_gene: TRBV5-1
d_gene: -
abundance: -
j_gene: TRBJ1-2
CDR3aa: CASSSQSSNYGYTF
CDR3nt: TGCGCCAGCAGCTCACAAAGCTCTAACTATGGCTACACCTTC

v_gene: TRBV15
d_gene: TRBD1
abundance: -
j_gene: TRBJ1-1
CDR3aa: CATSRGTGWGTEAFF
CDR3nt: TGTGCCACCAGCAGAGGGACAGGGTGGGGAACTGAAGCTTTCTTT

v_gene: TRBV7-6
d_gene: -
abundance: -
j_gene: TRBJ1-1
CDR3aa: CASSRTRDTEAFF
CDR3nt: TGTGCCAGCAGCCGAACTCGGGACACTGAAGCTTTCTTT

v_gene: TRBV6-5
d_gene: TRBD1
abundance: -
j_gene: TRBJ2-7
CDR3aa: CASRFTGGVEQYF
CDR3nt: TGTGCCAGCAGATTCACAGGGGGCGTCGAGCAGTACTTC

v_gene: TRBV2
d_gene: TRBD2
abundance: -
j_gene: TRBJ2-5
CDR3aa: CASSELAGGQETQYF
CDR3nt: TGTGCCAGCAGTGAACTAGCGGGAGGGCAGGAGACCCAGTACTTC

v_gene: TRBV28
d_gene: -
abundance: few
j_gene: TRBJ2-3
CDR3aa: CASSPDPSTDTQYF
CDR3nt: TGTGCCAGCAGTCCTGACCCTAGCACAGATACGCAGTATTTT

v_gene: TRBV29-1
d_gene: -
abundance: -
j_gene: TRBJ1-2
CDR3aa: CSASFGTLTGEQTF
CDR3nt: TGCAGCGCCTCCTTCGGGACACTCACCGGGGAACAAACCTTC

v_gene: TRBV27
d_gene: TRBD1
abundance: -
j_gene: TRBJ1-2
CDR3aa: CASRLSPGQGTYGYTF
CDR3nt: TGTGCCAGCAGGCTGAGCCCGGGACAGGGGACCTATGGCTACACCTTC

v_gene: TRBV5-6
d_gene: -
abundance: -
j_gene: TRBJ1-3
CDR3aa: CASSFSGQGEGNTIYF
CDR3nt: TGTGCCAGCAGCTTCTCGGGACAAGGAGAAGGAAACACCATATATTTT

v_gene: TRBV4-2
d_gene: -
abundance: once
j_gene: TRBJ2-6
CDR3aa: CASSQELSEFSGANVLTF
CDR3nt: TGTGCCAGCAGCCAAGAATTGTCAGAGTTCTCTGGGGCCAACGTCCTGACTTTC

v_gene: TRBV29-1
d_gene: TRBD1
abundance: -
j_gene: TRBJ2-7
CDR3aa: CSVEDRGRGLYEQYF
CDR3nt: TGCAGCGTTGAGGACCGGGGCAGGGGGCTGTACGAGCAGTACTTC

v_gene: TRBV2
d_gene: TRBD2
abundance: -
j_gene: TRBJ2-7
CDR3aa: CASTQTSGEQYF
CDR3nt: TGTGCCAGCACCCAGACTAGCGGCGAGCAGTACTTC

v_gene: TRBV7-3
d_gene: -
abundance: -
j_gene: TRBJ2-7
CDR3aa: CASSPYEQYF
CDR3nt: TGTGCCAGCAGCCCGTACGAGCAGTACTTC

v_gene: TRBV29-1
d_gene: -
abundance: -
j_gene: TRBJ1-3
CDR3aa: CSVEVVSGNTIYF
CDR3nt: TGCAGCGTTGAGGTCGTCTCTGGAAACACCATATATTTT

v_gene: TRBV7-3
d_gene: TRBD2
abundance: -
j_gene: TRBJ2-2
CDR3aa: CASSPAGGTGELFF
CDR3nt: TGTGCCAGCAGCCCAGCGGGAGGCACCGGGGAGCTGTTTTTT

v_gene: TRBV19
d_gene: -
abundance: -
j_gene: TRBJ1-3
CDR3aa: CASSEDSGNTIYF
CDR3nt: TGTGCCAGTAGTGAAGACTCTGGAAACACCATATATTTT

v_gene: TRBV7-9
d_gene: TRBD1
abundance: once
j_gene: TRBJ2-3
CDR3aa: CASSYMDRDGQYF
CDR3nt: TGTGCCAGCAGCTACATGGACAGGGATGGGCAGTATTTT

v_gene: TRBV28
d_gene: TRBD2
abundance: -
j_gene: TRBJ2-7
CDR3aa: CASSFPSGRRDYEQYF
CDR3nt: TGTGCCAGCAGTTTCCCTAGCGGGAGACGAGACTACGAGCAGTACTTC

v_gene: TRBV28
d_gene: -
abundance: -
j_gene: TRBJ1-5
CDR3aa: CASRWGGGNQPQHF
CDR3nt: TGTGCCAGCAGGTGGGGCGGGGGCAATCAGCCCCAGCATTTT

v_gene: TRBV5-6
d_gene: -
abundance: -
j_gene: TRBJ2-7
CDR3aa: CASSLAGVPYEQYF
CDR3nt: TGTGCCAGCAGCTTGGCAGGTGTCCCCTACGAGCAGTACTTC

v_gene: TRBV6-1
d_gene: TRBD1
abundance: -
j_gene: TRBJ1-5
CDR3aa: CASSEQGTGGLPQHF
CDR3nt: TGTGCCAGCAGTGAACAGGGGACAGGGGGTTTGCCCCAGCATTTT